The present entry profiles one T cell receptor (beta chain) with its context. The clone's antigen remains unknown. Base qualities are not provided; no much larger clone lies one nucleotide away. The immunoSEQ hsTCRB v3.0 assay was used at survey level resolution for TRB variable region sequencing. The targeted TRB sequencing depth was roughly 40,000-50,000 T-cell genomes per sample. Pooled TRB libraries were sequenced on an Illumina MiSeq with a v3 150-cycle kit. The authors' pipeline ran thus. Repertoire analysis ran in R within a reproducible Nextflow workflow covering QC, data transformation and analysis. LymphoSeq2, an R package for exploring AIRR-Seq data, was used to implement custom analyses. After excluding several samples that yielded fewer than 5000 total TRB sequences, fewer than 200 HIV repertoires remained for analysis. Among the 180 or so HIV repertoires that were kept, around 59 were collected before ART initiation and more than 120 were collected after ART initiation. Repertoires were downsampled to 5000 TRB nucleotide sequences, and summary statistics were averaged over 100 downsampling iterations. TRB sequences were retained for analysis only if CDR3 regions of at least seven amino acids were present. Two measures captured diversity: a Shannon entropy-derived clonality score and the Gini coefficient. In the repertoire networks, any two of the top 5000 CDR3 amino acid sequences were linked whenever the two sequences differed by an edit distance of one. Antigen specificity groups and MHC restriction were predicted for TRB CDR3 amino acid sequences with GLIPH2. Known CMV, EBV, HIV or tissue antigen associations were flagged by matching CDR3 amino acid sequences against VDJdb and McPAS-TCR. Pre-ART, post-ART and control groups were compared with Wilcoxon signed-rank tests and Holm-Bonferroni correction. Held by TCRdb, this immuneACCESS table contains in-frame sequences only and omits some clones. Under half of the omission traces to an unresolved V gene where checked; the cause of the rest is unknown. The DNA gave D and trimming, while V, J and clone size come from that table. Here the sample has more than 20,000 clones; around 83% occur a single time. The ten largest account for approximately 4.6% of the sample.

The entry originates in a study of long-term antiretroviral therapy in people with HIV (dated 2022 in TCRdb). About the investigation overall: The earliest samples were collected approximately a decade before the 2015 WHO recommendation for immediate ART, a period when ART was typically delayed until CD4 counts fell. No cross-contamination during QIAcube processing was shown when test extractions of a monoclonal T-cell line were performed alongside about 33 polyclonal samples. About two fifths of the roughly 30 participants with HIV were female. Whether ART initiation and durable HIV suppression were associated with changes in peripheral blood TRB repertoire composition and diversity was tested in a retrospective serial study. The cohort contributed under 200 cryopreserved PBMC samples from fewer than 35 adults with confirmed HIV infection, collected serially over a mean of around six years (range 1-12). Results and caveats for the whole study, not just this receptor: CDR3 length ranges in HIV repertoires were narrower than in controls, and network structure suggested an antigen-experienced repertoire with only a slight naive shift after ART. Unsorted PBMC were profiled instead of sorted CD4+ and CD8+ T cells because pre-ART samples had limited cell numbers. At every time point, the repertoire was dominated by expanded TRB clones first identified before ART initiation, although this dominance fluctuated and, in many PLHIV, declined after ART. Inferences about post-ART repertoire changes are limited because no data were available on ART adherence, viral resistance or therapy changes. Limited PBMC availability meant only the TCR beta chain was sequenced, without alpha chain pairing. Starting ART was linked to a significant rise in TRB diversity, yet even with long-term ART the diversity remained significantly lower than in transplant donor controls. The samples span the years 2004 to 2017, and the ART regimens used at that time may not be as effective as current regimens.

Inclusion was restricted to participants for whom at least one PBMC sample before ART initiation and at least two post-ART samples were available. All participants with HIV were treated in the United States of America. Before DNA extraction, cryopreserved samples of about 0.95-10 million PBMC were thawed and then washed. At the time of the earliest PBMC sample, participants with HIV were aged between about 23 and 54 years. PBMC samples from each participant spanned 1-4 timepoints before ART initiation and 2-8 timepoints after ART initiation, with a median of 7 samples. Serial HIV viral load, CD4+ T-cell count, ART history and demographic data were obtained for every participant. Genomic DNA was extracted from unsorted PBMC with a Qiagen kit on a QIAcube, processed in batches of 12 samples. Germline trimming amounts to 2 bases on V and 10 bases on J, with 8 as the count of junction bases outside the gene matches. From the cysteine through the phenylalanine, the CDR3 covers 14 amino acids. Solely the CDR3 DNA is kept, with 42 bases framed from the first base. CDR1 and CDR2, looked up from the germline V gene, are KGHSH and LQKENI.

Material: unsorted PBMCs, obtained 3 years after starting antiretroviral therapy. Recombination linked TRBV18 to TRBJ2-1, with 7 bases matching TRBD1. The clonotype was recovered from a man younger than 30 with HIV. The bases read TGTGCCAGCTCACCATTTGGGGACAGTAAAGAGCAGTTCTTC. It encodes CASSPFGDSKEQFF.